One and the same sample provided the 21 T cell receptor beta chains below, sequenced in a study of T cells in women clearing cervical HPV infection. Profiling relied on immunoSEQ multiplex PCR, and the TCRdb table lists in-frame clones only, not all of them. Recorded for this sample: about 39,000 clones. Sequencing used blood buffy coat. The receptor source for this set is a woman between 18 and 75 years old with a cervical HPV16 infection that either progressed to CIN3+ or cleared (not recorded which).

On this clone itself: The DNA ends 3 residues before the CDR3 does, and the rest of the CDR3 is filled in from the germline J gene. The chain combines TRBV7-9 with TRBJ1-2; no clear D gene. Germline-derived CDR1 and CDR2 are SEHNR and FQNEAQ (reference sequence). The CDR3 runs 12 residues. CDR3 region: CARTARAGGYTF. Partial CDR3 DNA: TGTGCCAGGACCGCGAGGGCCGGCGGC.

As regards this clone: The read ends 3 residues early relative to the CDR3; the germline J gene fills the gap. The rearrangement joins TRBV20-1 to TRBJ1-5; D may be TRBD1 (6 bases). CDR3 length: 14 amino acids. Germline V CDR1 and CDR2: DFQATT, SNEGSKA (reference sequence). V dropped 4 bases and J dropped 2 bases, with 12 bases sitting between them. CDR3 sequence reads: CSAKVAGGNQPQHF. The DNA read from the CDR3 is TGCAGTGCTAAGGTGGCAGGGGGCAATCAGCCC.

Concerning this clone itself: The CDR3 goes on 3 residues after the read ends, and that part is filled in from the germline J gene. The J gene is TRBJ2-5, the V gene TRBV19; D is uncertain. The CDR3 contains 13 residues. The ends were cut back, 3 bases at V and 5 bases at J, with 10 bases in the middle. Germline V CDR1 and CDR2: LNHDA, SQIVND (reference sequence). CDR3 in amino acids: CASSITVRETQYF. The DNA read from the CDR3 is TGTGCCAGTAGTATCACGGTTCGGGAGACC.

CDR3 DNA, as far as it was read: TGTGCCAGTAGTATGGGGACAGGGATAGAGACC. Amino acid sequence: CASSMGTGIET. Given in full, the CDR3 is CASSMGTGIETQYF. The V call is TRBV19, the J call TRBJ2-5, with 9 bases fitting TRBD1. Read sequence stops 3 residues before the CDR3 end, and the germline J gene provides the missing end. V was clipped by 3 bases and J by 4 bases; unmatched bases: 3. The germline gives CDR1 LNHDA, CDR2 SQIVND (reference sequence). This CDR3 has 14 amino acids.

A note on this clone: Coverage ceases 3 residues before the CDR3 finishes, and the germline J gene fills in the end. This sequence joins TRBV12-3 or TRBV12-4 and TRBJ1-4; TRBD1 aligns across 7 bases. V shed 9 bases, J shed 0 bases, and the junction held 7 bases outside the gene matches. There are 15 residues in the CDR3. The CDR3 loop is CARRQGPATNEKLFF. CDR3 bases read: TGTGCCAGGAGACAGGGTCCAGCAACTAATGAAAAA.

This chain's CDR3 is CASSRPGVVETQYF. The CDR3 DNA, read in part, is TGTGCCAGCAGCCGCCCGGGGGTTGTGGAGACC. The chain recombines TRBV2 with TRBJ2-5; TRBD2 might be the D (6 bases). The sequenced fragment ends 3 residues before the CDR3 boundary, so the rest is inferred from the germline J gene. Between the trimmed V and J ends, which lost 6 bases and 5 bases, there was a span of 16 bases. Looked up from germline, CDR1 is SNHLY and CDR2 is FYNNEI. CDR3 size: 14 residues.

The CDR3 is CSAGGLAGGKINEQFF. The part of the CDR3 DNA that was read is TGCAGTGCTGGAGGTCTGGCGGGAGGGAAGATCAATGAG. V is TRBV20-1 and J is TRBJ2-1; 9 positions agree with TRBD2. The CDR3 goes on 3 residues after the read ends, and that part is filled in from the germline J gene. The CDR3 runs 16 residues. CDR1 DFQATT and CDR2 SNEGSKA come from the germline V gene (reference sequence). The trim removed 5 bases at V and 6 bases at J, leaving 14 bases unmatched.

On this clone itself: The read terminates 3 residues ahead of where the CDR3 ends, so the germline J gene completes it. The chain is built from TRBV29-1 and TRBJ2-7, with 9 bases aligning to TRBD1. CDR3 size: 12 residues. Germline-derived CDR1 and CDR2 are SQVTM and ANQGSEA. Germline trimming cut 6 bases from V and 2 bases from J; bases unmatched to any gene: 2. Here the CDR3 reads CSVRQGAYEQYF. CDR3 DNA, as far as it was read: TGCAGCGTACGACAGGGGGCCTACGAG.

Turning to this clone: The junction departs from the called germline gene at one end, perhaps through a read error. Other DNA sequences in the same sample also yield this CDR3. The part of the CDR3 DNA that was read is TGTGCCAGCAGTGAAATGTTCACCGGGGGGTCGGGAAACACG. Amino acid sequence: CASSEMFTGGSGNT. The CDR3 as a whole reads CASSEMFTGGSGNTIYF. This rearrangement joins TRBV6-1 to TRBJ1-3; the D gene is possibly TRBD1 (5 bases). The sequence runs out 3 residues before the end of the CDR3; the remainder is reconstructed from the germline J gene. Per the germline V gene, CDR1 is MNHNS and CDR2 is SASEGT. The CDR3 extends over 17 amino acids.

CDR3 DNA (partial): TGTGCCAGTCCCCCGGGACTGGGAAATTACGAC. This encodes CASPPGLGNYD. The entire CDR3 protein is CASPPGLGNYDYTF. The chain joins TRBV19 to TRBJ1-2; a weak D match, TRBD1 (5 bases). The read ends 3 residues before the CDR3 terminus; that terminus is restored from the germline J gene. Looked up from germline, CDR1 is LNHDA and CDR2 is SQIVND (reference sequence). CDR3 size: 14 residues.

The CDR3 spells CSARDLGRVGDSSYNEQFF. The sequenced part of the CDR3 DNA is TGCAGTGCTAGAGATTTGGGCAGGGTAGGCGATAGCTCCTACAATGAG. The rearrangement uses TRBV20-1 and TRBJ2-1; maybe TRBD1 (5 bases). The read halts 3 residues ahead of the CDR3 end, with the missing end drawn from the germline J gene. Trimming left V 0 bases short and J 0 bases short, with 21 bases between. The CDR3 is made up of 19 amino acids. CDR1 DFQATT and CDR2 SNEGSKA come from the germline V gene (reference sequence).

Notes on this clone: The read ends 3 residues before the CDR3 terminus; that terminus is restored from the germline J gene. The rearrangement links TRBV5-8 to TRBJ1-5; 9 bases map to TRBD1. The CDR3 has 15 amino acids. CDR1 and CDR2 from the germline V gene are SGHTS and YDEGEE. Unmatched junction bases numbered 3, after V lost 2 bases and J lost 3 bases. The covered CDR3 bases are TGTGCCAGCAGCTTCGGACAGGGGACCAATCAGCCC. It codes for CASSFGQGTNQP. The whole CDR3 region reads CASSFGQGTNQPQHF.

The sequenced CDR3 bases are TGCGCCAGCAGCCACCCTCTAACAGATACG. Protein sequence: CASSHPLTDT. The whole CDR3 sequence reads CASSHPLTDTQYF. The chain combines TRBV4-1 with TRBJ2-3, with D unresolved. Sequencing ends 3 residues short of the CDR3 end; the germline J gene provides the rest. From germline, CDR1 is MGHRA and CDR2 YSYEKL. Trimming stripped 3 bases from V and 3 bases from J, with 7 bases between. The CDR3 spans 13 residues.

Turning to this clone: The DNA ends 3 residues before the CDR3 does, and the rest of the CDR3 is filled in from the germline J gene. V is TRBV20-1 and J is TRBJ2-7; 8 positions match TRBD1. V gave up 6 bases and J gave up 2 bases; unmatched junction bases: 6. The V gene's germline CDR1 is DFQATT and CDR2 SNEGSKA (reference sequence). The CDR3 consists of 13 residues. The DNA read from the CDR3 is TGCAGTGCCATGACAGGGGCCCCCTACGAG. It specifies CSAMTGAPYE. The entire CDR3 reads CSAMTGAPYEQYF.

CDR3 DNA (partial): TGCAGTGCACGGGTCTACACAGATACG. Translated, it gives CSARVYTDT. The CDR3 in its entirety is CSARVYTDTQYF. The chain recombines TRBV20-1 with TRBJ2-3; D call uncertain. The read stops 3 residues short of the end of the CDR3; the missing end is completed from the germline J gene. This CDR3 has 12 residues. V was shortened by 6 bases and J by 2 bases, with 9 bases between the two germline ends. Per germline, CDR1 DFQATT and CDR2 SNEGSKA (reference sequence).

Turning to this clone: The read finishes 3 residues shy of the CDR3 end, and the germline J gene is used to complete it. This rearrangement joins TRBV19 to TRBJ2-2; no clear D gene. Germline CDR1 reads LNHDA; CDR2 reads SQIVND (reference sequence). The CDR3 has 16 residues. The sequenced part of the CDR3 DNA is TGTGCCAGTAGTAGCTCCAAGAGCTCCTATAATTCACCG. It yields the protein CASSSSKSSYNSP. The CDR3 reads in full as CASSSSKSSYNSPLFF.

Comments on this clone: The read terminates 3 residues before the CDR3 end, so the remaining end is supplied by the germline J gene. The chain recombines TRBV5-1 with TRBJ2-3, with TRBD1 matching 7 bases. The ends lost 6 bases at V and 3 bases at J; junction bases unmatched: 10. The CDR3 length is 15 residues. Germline CDR1 is SGHRS and CDR2 is YFSETQ. CDR3 bases read: TGCGCCAGCACGACTTCGGGACAGACTACAGATACG. It specifies CASTTSGQTTDT. The entire CDR3 protein reads CASTTSGQTTDTQYF.

With regard to this clone: The CDR3 end lies 3 residues beyond the end of the read and is filled in from the germline J gene. The rearrangement uses TRBV5-1 and TRBJ1-2, with 7 bases fitting TRBD1. J gave up 0 bases and V 1 base, and 6 bases lay outside the gene matches. The CDR3 extends over 16 amino acids. Looked up from germline, CDR1 is SGHRS and CDR2 is YFSETQ. This chain's CDR3 is CASSLIRDSPNYGYTF. The covered CDR3 bases are TGCGCCAGCAGCTTGATCCGGGACAGCCCTAACTATGGC.

Comment on this clone: The read ends 3 residues before the CDR3 terminus; that terminus is restored from the germline J gene. V is TRBV29-1 and J is TRBJ2-1, with 9 bases that match TRBD2. CDR1 SQVTM and CDR2 ANQGSEA come from the germline V gene. Losses at the gene ends were 2 bases for V and 8 bases for J; bases not matched to a gene: 7. The CDR3 length is 14 residues. CDR3 in amino acids: CSVERSGRNDEQFF. CDR3 DNA, as far as it was read: TGCAGCGTTGAAAGAAGCGGGAGGAATGATGAG.

As concerns this clone: From the germline J gene comes the end of the CDR3, since the read stops 3 residues before it. This sequence joins TRBV6-1 and TRBJ2-2, with D maybe TRBD1 (5 bases). CDR1 is MNHNS and CDR2 is SASEGT in the germline V gene. The CDR3 runs to 17 residues. The CDR3: CASSERSQGRANEKLFF. The sequenced part of the CDR3 DNA is TGTGCCAGCAGTGAAAGGTCGCAGGGTAGGGCTAATGAAAAG.

In the case of this clone: The same CDR3 can be traced to other DNA sequences in this sample. CDR3 bases read: TGTGCCAGCAGCCTGACTAGCGGGGCTTACAATGAG. Protein sequence: CASSLTSGAYNE. The whole CDR3 sequence reads CASSLTSGAYNEQFF. The gene calls are TRBV7-3 and TRBJ2-1; TRBD2 matches at 11 bases. The missing CDR3 end, 3 residues past where the read stops, is filled in from the germline J gene. This CDR3 region has 15 residues. The V gene end was trimmed by 5 bases and the J gene end by 4 bases; junction bases not matched to a gene: 4. Germline assignment: CDR1 SGHTA and CDR2 FQGTGA.